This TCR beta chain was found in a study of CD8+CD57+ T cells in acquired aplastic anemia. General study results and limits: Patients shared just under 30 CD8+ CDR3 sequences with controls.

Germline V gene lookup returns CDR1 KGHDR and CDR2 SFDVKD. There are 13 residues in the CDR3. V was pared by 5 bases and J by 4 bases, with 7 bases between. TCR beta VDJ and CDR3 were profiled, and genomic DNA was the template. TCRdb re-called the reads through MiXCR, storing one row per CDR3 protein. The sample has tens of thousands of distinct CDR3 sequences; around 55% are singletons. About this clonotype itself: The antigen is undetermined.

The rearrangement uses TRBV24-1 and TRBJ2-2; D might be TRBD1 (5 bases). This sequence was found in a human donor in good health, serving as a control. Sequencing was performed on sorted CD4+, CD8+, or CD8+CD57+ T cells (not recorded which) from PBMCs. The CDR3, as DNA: TGTGCCACCAGTGCCAGGGCCACCGGGGAGCTGTTTTTT. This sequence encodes CATSARATGELFF.